The 21 T cell receptor beta chains below come from one sample, sequenced in a study of tumor-infiltrating lymphocytes in oesophageal squamous cell carcinoma. TCRdb reprocessed the PCR reads via MiXCR and lists one record per CDR3 protein. The data contain about 24,000 distinct CDR3 sequences, around 40% of them singletons. Material: esophageal tumor tissue. Receptor source: a male donor with esophageal squamous cell carcinoma.

This chain links TRBV11-1 with TRBJ2-5, with TRBD1 matching over 7 bases. The J call may be mistaken, given a closer DNA end match to TRBJ1-2. This CDR3 is 16 amino acids long. Germline assignment: CDR1 SGHAT and CDR2 FQDESV (reference sequence). The CDR3 nucleotides read TGTGCCAGCAGCTTAGGGCGGACAGGAGCTAACTATGGCTACACCTTC. Residues: CASSLGRTGANYGYTF.

This sequence joins TRBV7-2 and TRBJ2-7; D may be TRBD1 or TRBD2 (5 bases each). Judging by the DNA end, TRBJ2-5 fits better; the J call may be wrong. CDR3 length: 16 amino acids. Germline V gene lookup returns CDR1 SGHTA and CDR2 FQGNSA. For the CDR3, the DNA is TGTGCCAGCAGCTTCCCTACCCCCCCGGGACGGGAGACCCAGTACTTC. Its translation is CASSFPTPPGRETQYF.

This rearrangement joins TRBV7-2 to TRBJ2-1, with no clear D. Germline CDR1 is SGHTA and CDR2 is FQGNSA. CDR3 length: 15 amino acids. Trimming cost V 1 base and J 0 bases, with 7 bases left between them. CDR3 sequence reads: CASSLDLSSYNEQFF. As DNA, the CDR3 is TGTGCCAGCAGCTTAGATCTTAGCTCCTACAATGAGCAGTTCTTC.

This clonotype counts as large. The chain carries TRBV7-9 and TRBJ1-2; no reliable D call. This CDR3 is built from 15 residues. CDR1 SEHNR and CDR2 FQNEAQ come from the germline V gene (reference sequence). V was cut by 0 bases and J by 4 bases, with 12 bases left in between. CDR3 in amino acids: CASSLAPLNPYGYTF. The CDR3, as DNA: TGTGCCAGCAGCTTAGCCCCCCTGAATCCCTATGGCTACACCTTC. Based on the CDR3 plus reference TRBV7-9 and TRBJ1-2, the full variable domain is DTGVSQNPRHKITKRGQNVTFRCDPISEHNRLYWYRQTLGQGPEFLTYFQNEAQLEKSRLLSDRFSAERPKGSFSTLEIQRTEQGDSAMYLCASSLAPLNPYGYTFGSGTRLTVV.

This clonotype was picked up a small number of times. The chain joins TRBV9 to TRBJ1-5, with D maybe TRBD1 (6 bases). This CDR3 has 20 amino acids. The germline CDR1 and CDR2 sequences are SGDLS and YYNGEE. Trimming removed 0 bases from V and 3 bases from J, with 25 bases in between. In DNA, the CDR3 is TGTGCCAGCAGCGTAGGGGACAAGAGGAGGATATATGGGGCCAATCAGCCCCAGCATTTT. Encoded protein: CASSVGDKRRIYGANQPQHF.

J is TRBJ1-5 and V is TRBV7-6; D is unclear. The CDR3 runs to 14 residues. Between the trimmed V and J ends, which lost 2 bases and 7 bases, there was a span of 12 bases. Per germline, CDR1 SGHVS and CDR2 FNYEAQ. The CDR3: CASSLQDPSQPQHF. The CDR3 coding sequence is TGTGCCAGCAGCTTACAGGACCCCAGCCAGCCCCAGCATTTT.

This clonotype was seen at least ten times. The rearrangement links TRBV7-3 to TRBJ1-2; D not certain. This CDR3 has 14 residues. V lost 5 bases, J lost 3 bases, and 13 bases lay in between. From germline, CDR1 is SGHTA and CDR2 FQGTGA. CDR3 sequence (DNA): TGTGCCAGCAGCCCAGGCCCCCCCGACTATGGCTACACCTTC. It codes for CASSPGPPDYGYTF.

As for this clonotype: At one of its ends the junction is not consistent with the germline gene, which may arise from a read error. The J gene is TRBJ2-3, the V gene TRBV7-6; TRBD1 is a possible D gene (5 bases). The CDR3 runs 14 residues. The germline CDR1 and CDR2 sequences are SGHVS and FNYEAQ. CDR3 region: CASSLGVRTDQEFF. CDR3 sequence (DNA): TGTGCTAGCAGCTTAGGGGTCAGGACGGATCAAGAGTTCTTC.

The genes are TRBV7-3 and TRBJ2-1, with D tentatively TRBD2 (5 bases). Germline V lookup: CDR1 SGHTA, CDR2 FQGTGA. The V and J ends lost 0 bases and 13 bases respectively, with 13 bases between them. The CDR3 totals 13 residues. As DNA, the CDR3 is TGTGCCAGCAGCTTAACGGCGTGGGAGACCCAGTTCTTC. Residues: CASSLTAWETQFF.

The chain links TRBV7-3 to TRBJ2-6; TRBD2 agrees at 8 bases. Germline V gene lookup returns CDR1 SGHTA and CDR2 FQGTGA. V lost 2 bases to trimming and J lost 0 bases; unmatched junction nucleotides: 12. The length of the CDR3 is 20 residues. The CDR3 here is CASSLGPGLAGLSGANVLTF. The CDR3, as DNA: TGTGCCAGCAGCTTAGGACCGGGGCTAGCGGGCCTCTCTGGGGCCAACGTCCTGACTTTC.

This clonotype came up many times. V usage is TRBV6-6 and J usage is TRBJ2-1; D tentatively reads TRBD1 or TRBD2 (5 bases each). The CDR3 runs 14 residues. The V gene's germline CDR1 is MNHNY and CDR2 SVGAGI (reference sequence). V gave up 2 bases and J gave up 7 bases, with 12 bases separating them. The DNA of the CDR3 is TGTGCCAGCAGTTACGACGGGGCTCAAAATGAGCAGTTCTTC. It is translated as CASSYDGAQNEQFF.

J is TRBJ2-4 and V is TRBV7-2, with 11 nucleotides matching TRBD2. V lost 4 bases, J lost 7 bases, and 9 bases stayed unmatched. Germline assignment: CDR1 SGHTA and CDR2 FQGNSA. The CDR3 totals 16 residues. CDR3 loop: CASSSQLAGEGNIQYF. Here the CDR3 DNA reads TGTGCCAGCAGCTCCCAACTAGCGGGAGAAGGTAACATTCAGTACTTC.

This sequence joins TRBV11-2 and TRBJ2-3; weak D call: TRBD1 (5 bases). The CDR3 is made up of 15 amino acids. Germline lookup yields CDR1 SGHAT and CDR2 FQNNGV. Trimming removed 5 bases at V and 3 bases at J, with 15 bases between. Here the CDR3 reads CASSIDRDSTDTQYF. The CDR3 nucleotides are TGTGCCAGCAGCATCGACAGAGATTCTACAGATACGCAGTATTTT.

In regard to this clonotype: As the CDR3 is not closed by the conserved phenylalanine or tryptophan, this likely results from a read error. The limits of the CDR3 on the DNA are not certain, so only TCRdb's listed CDR3 is given. This chain joins TRBV6-9 and TRBJ2-7; the table assigns TRBD1, which was not confirmed against the DNA. Ends included, the CDR3 has 15 residues. In germline, CDR1 is MNHGY, CDR2 SVAAGI. The CDR3 here is CASSNTGARSYTFGS.

This clonotype was detected many times. The chain has TRBV6-1 and TRBJ2-1, with D perhaps TRBD2 (5 bases). Germline CDR1 and CDR2: MNHNS and SASEGT. The CDR3 is 11 residues long. The V end was cut by 6 bases, the J end by 12 bases, with 12 bases between. DNA for the CDR3: TGTGCCAGCAGCGGACGGGATTGGCAGTTCTTC. Its translation: CASSGRDWQFF.

This clonotype is judged medium-sized. The CDR3 nucleotides are TGTGCCAGCAGCTACCACGACAGGAATCAGCCCCAGCATTTT. Translation gives CASSYHDRNQPQHF. The V gene is TRBV7-8, the J gene TRBJ1-5, with D maybe TRBD1 (6 bases). Trimming cost V 4 bases and J 4 bases, with 11 bases left between them. CDR3 length equals 14 residues. The germline gives CDR1 SGHVS, CDR2 FQNEAQ. The whole variable domain, remainder taken from reference TRBV7-8 and TRBJ1-5, is GAGVSQSPRYKVAKRGQDVALRCDPISGHVSLFWYQQALGQGPEFLTYFQNEAQLDKSGLPSDRFFAERPEGSVSTLKIQRTQQEDSAVYLCASSYHDRNQPQHFGDGTRLSIL.

This clonotype was counted many times. The chain has TRBV11-2 and TRBJ2-1; D might be TRBD2 (5 bases). CDR3 length: 16 amino acids. The germline CDR1 and CDR2 sequences are SGHAT and FQNNGV. V lost 0 bases, J lost 8 bases, and 17 bases lay in between. CDR3 region: CASSLDLLGEWDEQFF. CDR3 in DNA: TGTGCCAGCAGCTTAGATCTGCTTGGGGAGTGGGATGAGCAGTTCTTC.

The table lists this clonotype with a few counts. V usage is TRBV12-3 or TRBV12-4 and J usage is TRBJ1-1, with a tentative D call TRBD1 (5 bases). V lost 6 bases, J lost 10 bases, and 12 bases lay in between. This CDR3 has 11 amino acids. DNA of the CDR3: TGTGCCAGCAGCATGGGGGTGGGAGCTTTCTTT. Amino acid sequence: CASSMGVGAFF.

The V gene is TRBV20-1, the J gene TRBJ1-2; no definite D call. The CDR3 extends over 10 amino acids. From germline, CDR1 is DFQATT and CDR2 SNEGSKA (reference sequence). V dropped 1 base and J dropped 8 bases, with 5 bases sitting between them. As DNA, the CDR3 is TGCAGTGCTAGAGTTGAAGGCTACACCTTC. Translated, it gives CSARVEGYTF.

The CDR3 spells CASSLSGVVEKLFF. DNA of the CDR3: TGTGCCAGCAGCTTGTCGGGGGTTGTTGAAAAACTGTTTTTT. The chain combines TRBV7-2 with TRBJ1-4; possibly TRBD1 for D (5 bases). The germline V and J ends were trimmed by 3 bases and 7 bases, with 12 bases remaining between them. Germline CDR1 reads SGHTA; CDR2 reads FQGNSA. This CDR3 spans 14 amino acids.

Regarding this clonotype: Sequence at one end of the junction differs from germline and may be a read error. The chain recombines TRBV7-2 with TRBJ2-7; TRBD2 aligns across 11 bases. CDR3 length: 14 residues. Germline CDR1 SGHTA, CDR2 FQGNSA. The CDR3 DNA is TGTGCCAGCAGTACTCAACGGGGGCCGGGACTAGCGGTCTTC. As protein: CASSTQRGPGLAVF.